One sample yielded the 18 T cell receptor beta chains listed below, sequenced in a study of blood T cell repertoires in COVID-19. Generated by immunoSEQ multiplex PCR, the TCRdb table keeps only in-frame clones and is missing some. The repertoire includes about 130,000 clones, about 70% of them detected once, and less than 2.5% sits in the top ten. Material: peripheral blood. All receptors come from a woman aged 70-85 years with acute or convalescent COVID-19.

V usage is TRBV28 and J usage is TRBJ2-5, with 9 bases aligning to TRBD1. The CDR3 runs 15 residues. Per the germline V gene, CDR1 is MDHEN and CDR2 is SYDVKM. The junction had 7 bases not matched to a gene; V was cut back by 2 bases and J by 6 bases. The CDR3 reads CASSLGGQGGKTQYF. The CDR3 bases are TGTGCCAGCAGTTTAGGGGGACAGGGCGGAAAGACCCAGTACTTC.

This sequence joins TRBV6-5 and TRBJ1-1; maybe TRBD1 (5 bases). Germline V lookup: CDR1 MNHEY, CDR2 SVGAGI. The CDR3 covers 15 residues. V dropped 0 bases and J dropped 1 base, with 9 bases sitting between them. The CDR3 here is CASSYSGRANTEAFF. The CDR3 DNA is TGTGCCAGCAGTTACTCGGGCAGGGCGAACACTGAAGCTTTCTTT.

The J gene is TRBJ2-1, the V gene TRBV27, with 10 bases that match TRBD2. The CDR3 has 15 amino acids. CDR1 and CDR2 (germline): MNHEY, SMNVEV (reference sequence). V lost 1 base and J lost 9; bases outside the gene matches: 6. The CDR3: CASSLLGAGGLEQFF. DNA of the CDR3: TGTGCCAGCAGTTTATTGGGAGCGGGGGGGCTTGAGCAGTTCTTC.

This clone was detected once. This CDR3 is CASSRDRDLEETQYF. The DNA for the CDR3 is TGTGCCAGTAGCAGGGACAGAGATTTGGAAGAGACCCAGTACTTC. The chain carries TRBV19 and TRBJ2-5; 7 bases align to TRBD1. In germline, CDR1 is LNHDA, CDR2 SQIVND (reference sequence). The CDR3 is 15 amino acids. J was trimmed by 3 bases and V by 6 bases; bases with no gene match: 10.

The table lists this clone with a few counts. The CDR3 nucleotides are TGTGCCAGTAGTATGGATGGGCGCTATGGCTACACCTTC. It yields the protein CASSMDGRYGYTF. This chain connects TRBV19 to TRBJ1-2; D is unresolved. The CDR3 is 13 residues long. V lost 3 bases and J lost 4, with 9 bases in between. Germline CDR1 reads LNHDA; CDR2 reads SQIVND (reference sequence).

The count of this clone is one. V usage is TRBV6-5 and J usage is TRBJ2-5; 8 positions match TRBD1. Germline trimming cut 6 bases from V and 4 bases from J; bases unmatched to any gene: 7. The CDR3 totals 14 residues. From germline, CDR1 is MNHEY and CDR2 SVGAGI. Here the CDR3 DNA reads TGTGCCAGCAGCCGCGCAGGGGGCGTAGAGACCCAGTACTTC. This sequence encodes CASSRAGGVETQYF.

V and J are TRBV28 and TRBJ2-5, with 7 bases aligning to TRBD2. CDR3 length equals 16 residues. The J segment lost 1 base and the V segment lost 5 bases, leaving 10 bases of the junction unmatched. Germline values: CDR1 MDHEN, CDR2 SYDVKM. The CDR3 region has the DNA TGTGCCAGCAGTCCATTGACAGCTAGCGGCCAAGAGACCCAGTACTTC. As protein: CASSPLTASGQETQYF.

This CDR3 is CASSPQGYQETQYF. CDR3 bases: TGTGCCAGCAGCCCTCAGGGATACCAAGAGACCCAGTACTTC. The chain joins TRBV9 to TRBJ2-5; D is perhaps TRBD1 (5 bases). Germline loops: CDR1 SGDLS, CDR2 YYNGEE. Deletions cut 4 bases from V and 0 bases from J, with 10 bases between. This CDR3 has 14 amino acids.

The count of this clone is one. This chain joins TRBV7-6 and TRBJ2-3, with 12 positions matching TRBD2. CDR3 length: 18 residues. Per germline, CDR1 SGHVS and CDR2 FNYEAQ. The J segment lost 4 bases and the V segment lost 1 base, leaving 9 bases of the junction unmatched. The CDR3 nucleotides are TGTGCCAGCAGCTTAGAAGGGGCTAGCGGGGGGGCCGCAGATACGCAGTATTTT. Translated, it gives CASSLEGASGGAADTQYF.

This clone was observed a few times. V gene TRBV14 combines with J gene TRBJ2-1, with a weak D call TRBD1 (6 bases). The CDR3 sequence is 13 residues long. V lost 1 base and J lost 15, with 16 bases in between. Germline V gene data show CDR1 as SGHDN and CDR2 as FVKESK. The chain's CDR3 is CASSQVTRGAPFF. CDR3 DNA sequence: TGTGCCAGCAGCCAAGTTACCAGGGGTGCTCCGTTCTTC.

The genes are TRBV4-1 and TRBJ2-3, with 7 bases fitting TRBD1. Per the germline V gene, CDR1 is MGHRA and CDR2 is YSYEKL. The CDR3 contains 15 residues. J was trimmed by 1 base and V by 2 bases; bases with no gene match: 3. CDR3 nucleotide sequence: TGCGCCAGCAGCCAATCCGGGACAGGCACAGATACGCAGTATTTT. This translates into CASSQSGTGTDTQYF.

V is TRBV5-1 and J is TRBJ1-1; 8 bases fit TRBD1. Per germline, CDR1 SGHRS and CDR2 YFSETQ. The CDR3 has 15 amino acids. The V segment lost 7 bases and the J segment 4 bases; nucleotides outside the gene matches: 12. CDR3 loop: CASRPGQGAFTEAFF. CDR3 in DNA: TGCGCCAGCCGCCCAGGACAGGGAGCGTTCACTGAAGCTTTCTTT.

The chain has TRBV4-3 and TRBJ2-2; tentative D call: TRBD1 (6 bases). Per the germline V gene, CDR1 is LGHNA and CDR2 is YSLEER. This CDR3 contains 15 residues. The V and J ends lost 1 base and 6 bases respectively, with 12 bases between them. Written as DNA, the CDR3 is TGCGCCAGCAGCCAAGGATGGGGGCACGCCGGGGAGCTGTTTTTT. It encodes CASSQGWGHAGELFF.

This chain joins TRBV6-1 and TRBJ1-5, with D possibly being TRBD1 (5 bases). V was clipped by 0 bases and J by 2 bases, with 14 bases between them. The CDR3 loop spans 17 amino acids. Germline V gene data show CDR1 as MNHNS and CDR2 as SASEGT. Here the CDR3 DNA reads TGTGCCAGCAGTGAAGCCGGGGGTAACTGGGGCAATCAGCCCCAGCATTTT. Its protein product is CASSEAGGNWGNQPQHF.

V is TRBV7-8 and J is TRBJ2-5, with D possibly matching TRBD1 (6 bases). The CDR3 has 12 residues. V lost 4 bases and J lost 3, with 6 bases in between. CDR1 is SGHVS and CDR2 is FQNEAQ in the germline V gene. The CDR3 protein is CASSWTEETQYF. The CDR3 DNA is TGTGCCAGCAGCTGGACAGAAGAGACCCAGTACTTC.

The gene calls are TRBV19 and TRBJ2-5; tentative D call: TRBD1 (6 bases). CDR3 size: 14 residues. Germline V gene sequence: CDR1 LNHDA, CDR2 SQIVND (reference sequence). Trimming shortened V by 7 bases and J by 5 bases, and 17 bases separated the two germline ends. For the CDR3, the DNA is TGTGCCAGTACCGCAACAGGGAGTCAGGAGACCCAGTACTTC. This encodes CASTATGSQETQYF.

The chain couples TRBV12-3 or TRBV12-4 to TRBJ2-7; D is undetermined. Trimming cost V 5 bases and J 1 base, with 9 bases left between them. This CDR3 has 13 residues. In nucleotides, the CDR3 is TGTGCCAGCAGTCGTCAGGTGTCCTACGAGCAGTACTTC. As protein: CASSRQVSYEQYF.

This sequence joins TRBV4-3 and TRBJ1-5; 8 bases map to TRBD1. The CDR3 is made up of 15 amino acids. The junction had 5 bases not matched to a gene; V was cut back by 0 bases and J by 7 bases. CDR1 LGHNA and CDR2 YSLEER come from the germline V gene. The CDR3 sequence is CASSQDRQGRQPQHF. Here the CDR3 DNA reads TGCGCCAGCAGCCAAGATCGACAGGGGAGGCAGCCCCAGCATTTT.